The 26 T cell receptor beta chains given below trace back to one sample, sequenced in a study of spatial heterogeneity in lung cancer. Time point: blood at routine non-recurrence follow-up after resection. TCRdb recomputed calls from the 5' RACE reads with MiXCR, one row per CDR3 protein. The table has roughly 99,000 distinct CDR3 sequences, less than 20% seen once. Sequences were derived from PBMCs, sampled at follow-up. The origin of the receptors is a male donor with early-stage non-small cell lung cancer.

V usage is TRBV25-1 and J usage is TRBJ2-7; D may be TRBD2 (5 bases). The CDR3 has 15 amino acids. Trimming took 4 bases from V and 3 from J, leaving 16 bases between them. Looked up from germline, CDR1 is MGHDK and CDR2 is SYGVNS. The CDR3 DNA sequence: TGTGCCAGCAGTGGGGAGCTATCTCTGCTCTACGAGCAGTACGTC. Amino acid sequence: CASSGELSLLYEQYV.

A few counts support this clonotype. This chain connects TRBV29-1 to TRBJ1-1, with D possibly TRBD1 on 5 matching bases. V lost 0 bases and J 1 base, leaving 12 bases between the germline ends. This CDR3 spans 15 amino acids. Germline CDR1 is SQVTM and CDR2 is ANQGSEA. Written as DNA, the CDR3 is TGCAGCGTTGAAGAAATGGGGCGCGGGAACACTGAAGCTTTCTTT. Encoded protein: CSVEEMGRGNTEAFF. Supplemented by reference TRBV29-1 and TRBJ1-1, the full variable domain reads SAVISQKPSRDICQRGTSLTIQCQVDSQVTMMFWYRQQPGQSLTLIATANQGSEATYESGFVIDKFPISRPNLTFSTLTVSNMSPEDSSIYLCSVEEMGRGNTEAFFGQGTRLTVV.

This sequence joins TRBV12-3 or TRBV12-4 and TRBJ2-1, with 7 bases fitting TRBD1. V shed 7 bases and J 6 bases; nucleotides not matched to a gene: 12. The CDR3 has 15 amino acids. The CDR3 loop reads CASNLKGATANEQFF. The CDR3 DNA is TGTGCCAGCAATCTCAAGGGGGCGACAGCCAATGAGCAGTTCTTC.

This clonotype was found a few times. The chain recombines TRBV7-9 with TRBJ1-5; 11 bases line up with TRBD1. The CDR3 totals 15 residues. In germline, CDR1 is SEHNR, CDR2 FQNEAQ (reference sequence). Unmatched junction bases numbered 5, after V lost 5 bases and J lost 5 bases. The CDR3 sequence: CASSPQGQGDQPQHF. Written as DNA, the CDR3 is TGTGCCAGCAGCCCTCAGGGACAGGGGGATCAGCCCCAGCATTTT.

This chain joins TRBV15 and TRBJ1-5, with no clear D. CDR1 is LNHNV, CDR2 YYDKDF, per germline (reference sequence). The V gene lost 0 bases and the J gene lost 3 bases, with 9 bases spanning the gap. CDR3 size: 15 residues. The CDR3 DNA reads TGTGCCACCAGCAGAGATATTGGATTCAATCAGCCCCAGCATTTT. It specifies CATSRDIGFNQPQHF.

CDR3 nucleotides: TGTGCCAGCAGCGCCGGGACAAGGAACACTGAAGCTTTCTTT. Its translation is CASSAGTRNTEAFF. This chain joins TRBV14 and TRBJ1-1; D might be TRBD1 (6 bases). This CDR3 comprises 14 residues. Trimming pared 5 bases from V and 1 base from J, leaving 11 bases between. Looked up from germline, CDR1 is SGHDN and CDR2 is FVKESK.

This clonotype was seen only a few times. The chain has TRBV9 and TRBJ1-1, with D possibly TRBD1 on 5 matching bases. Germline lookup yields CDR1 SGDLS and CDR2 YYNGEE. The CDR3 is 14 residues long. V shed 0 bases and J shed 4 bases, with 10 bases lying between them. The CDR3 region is CASSVEGLSTEAFF. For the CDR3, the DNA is TGTGCCAGCAGCGTAGAGGGACTGAGCACTGAAGCTTTCTTT.

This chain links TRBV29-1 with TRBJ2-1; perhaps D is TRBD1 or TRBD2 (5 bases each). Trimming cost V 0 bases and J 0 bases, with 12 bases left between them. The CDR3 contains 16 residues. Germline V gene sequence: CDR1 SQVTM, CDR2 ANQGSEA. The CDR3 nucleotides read TGCAGCGTTGAAGACCTAGACAGCGGCTCCTACAATGAGCAGTTCTTC. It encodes CSVEDLDSGSYNEQFF.

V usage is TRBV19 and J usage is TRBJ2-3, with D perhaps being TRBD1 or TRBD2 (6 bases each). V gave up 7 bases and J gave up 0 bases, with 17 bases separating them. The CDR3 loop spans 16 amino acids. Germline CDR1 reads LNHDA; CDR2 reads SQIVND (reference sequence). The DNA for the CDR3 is TGTGCCAGTAAGAGCCGGGGGCGAGCTAGCACAGATACGCAGTATTTT. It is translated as CASKSRGRASTDTQYF. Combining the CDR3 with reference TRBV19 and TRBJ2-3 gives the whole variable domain DGGITQSPKYLFRKEGQNVTLSCEQNLNHDAMYWYRQDPGQGLRLIYYSQIVNDFQKGDIAEGYSVSREKKESFPLTVTSAQKNPTAFYLCASKSRGRASTDTQYFGPGTRLTVL.

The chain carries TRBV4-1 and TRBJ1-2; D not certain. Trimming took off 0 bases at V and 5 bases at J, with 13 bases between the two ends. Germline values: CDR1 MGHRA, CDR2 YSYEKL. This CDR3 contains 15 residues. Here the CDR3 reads CASSQELLAVYGYTF. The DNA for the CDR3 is TGCGCCAGCAGCCAAGAGCTGCTAGCAGTTTATGGCTACACCTTC.

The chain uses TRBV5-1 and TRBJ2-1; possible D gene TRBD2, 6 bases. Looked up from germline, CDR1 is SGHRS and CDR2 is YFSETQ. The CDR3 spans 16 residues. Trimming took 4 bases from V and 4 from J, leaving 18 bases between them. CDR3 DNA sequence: TGCGCCAGCAGCCTGTGGGCGGGGCAGCAATACAATGAGCAGTTCTTC. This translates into CASSLWAGQQYNEQFF.

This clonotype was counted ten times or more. This CDR3 reads CASSHLTSGSSYEQYV. In DNA, the CDR3 is TGTGCCAGCAGTCATCTGACTAGCGGTTCATCTTACGAGCAGTACGTC. The chain uses TRBV6-1 and TRBJ2-7; 9 nucleotides align to TRBD2. Germline V gene sequence: CDR1 MNHNS, CDR2 SASEGT. V shed 5 bases, J shed 4 bases, and the junction held 12 bases outside the gene matches. This CDR3 is 16 amino acids long.

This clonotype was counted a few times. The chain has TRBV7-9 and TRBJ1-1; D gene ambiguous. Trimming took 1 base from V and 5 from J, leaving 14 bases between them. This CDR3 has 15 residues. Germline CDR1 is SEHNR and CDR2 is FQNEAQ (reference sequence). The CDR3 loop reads CASSLGAGSRTEAFF. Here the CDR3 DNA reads TGTGCCAGCAGCTTAGGGGCTGGGTCGAGGACTGAAGCTTTCTTT.

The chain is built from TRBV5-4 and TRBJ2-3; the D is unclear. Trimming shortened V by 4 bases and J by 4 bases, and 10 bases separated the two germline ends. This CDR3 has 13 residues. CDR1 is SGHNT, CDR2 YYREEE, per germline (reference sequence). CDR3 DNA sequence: TGTGCCAGCAGCGTGAACTCCCCAGATACGCAGTATTTT. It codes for CASSVNSPDTQYF.

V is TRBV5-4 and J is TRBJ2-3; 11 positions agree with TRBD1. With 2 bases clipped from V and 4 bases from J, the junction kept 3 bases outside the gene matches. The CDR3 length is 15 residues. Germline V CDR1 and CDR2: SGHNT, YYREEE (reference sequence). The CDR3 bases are TGTGCCAGCAGCTTTCCGGGACAGGGGGCAGATACGCAGTATTTT. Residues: CASSFPGQGADTQYF.

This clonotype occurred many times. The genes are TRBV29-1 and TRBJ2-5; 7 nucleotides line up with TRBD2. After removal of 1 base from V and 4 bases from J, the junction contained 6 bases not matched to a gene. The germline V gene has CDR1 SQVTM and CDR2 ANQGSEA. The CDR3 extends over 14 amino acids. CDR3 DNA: TGCAGCGTTGAAGGGAGTTTAGCGGGAGAGACCCAGTACTTC. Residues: CSVEGSLAGETQYF.

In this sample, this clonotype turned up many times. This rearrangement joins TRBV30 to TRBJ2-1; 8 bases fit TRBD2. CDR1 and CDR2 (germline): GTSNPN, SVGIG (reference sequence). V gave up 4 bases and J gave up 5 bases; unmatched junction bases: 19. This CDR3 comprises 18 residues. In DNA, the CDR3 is TGTGCCTGGACCCCCACCGGGGCCGGGAGGGCCGCGGACAATGAGCAGTTCTTC. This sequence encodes CAWTPTGAGRAADNEQFF.

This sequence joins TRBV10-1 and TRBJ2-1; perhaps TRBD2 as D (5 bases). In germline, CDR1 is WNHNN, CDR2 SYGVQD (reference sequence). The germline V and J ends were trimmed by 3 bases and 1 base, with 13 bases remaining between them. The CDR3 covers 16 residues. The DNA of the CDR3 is TGCGCCAGCAGTGAAGCCGGAGGTGGTTCCTACAATGAGCAGTTCTTC. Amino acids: CASSEAGGGSYNEQFF.

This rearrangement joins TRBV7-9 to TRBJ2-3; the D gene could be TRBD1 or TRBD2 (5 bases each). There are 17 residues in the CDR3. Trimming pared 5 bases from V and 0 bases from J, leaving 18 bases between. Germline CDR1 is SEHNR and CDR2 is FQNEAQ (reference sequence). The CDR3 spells CASSVLGRGASTDTQYF. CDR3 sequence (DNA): TGTGCCAGCAGCGTCCTAGGAAGGGGAGCTAGCACAGATACGCAGTATTTT.

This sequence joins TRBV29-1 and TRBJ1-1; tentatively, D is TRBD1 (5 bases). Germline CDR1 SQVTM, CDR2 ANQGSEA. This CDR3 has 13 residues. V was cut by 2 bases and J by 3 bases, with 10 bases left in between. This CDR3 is CSVERQGDTEAFF. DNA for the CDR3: TGCAGCGTTGAAAGGCAGGGCGACACTGAAGCTTTCTTT.

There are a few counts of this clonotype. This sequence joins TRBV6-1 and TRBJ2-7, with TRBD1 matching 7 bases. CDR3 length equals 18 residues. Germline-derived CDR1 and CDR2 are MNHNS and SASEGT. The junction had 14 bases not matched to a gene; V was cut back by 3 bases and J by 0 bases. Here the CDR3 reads CASSDDVGQVAYSYEQYF. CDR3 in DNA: TGTGCCAGCAGTGACGACGTCGGACAGGTCGCTTACTCCTACGAGCAGTACTTC.

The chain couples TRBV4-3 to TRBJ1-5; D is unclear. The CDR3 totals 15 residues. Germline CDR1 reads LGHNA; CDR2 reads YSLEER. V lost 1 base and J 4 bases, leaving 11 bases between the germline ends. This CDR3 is CASSQGVTANQPQHF. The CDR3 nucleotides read TGCGCCAGCAGCCAAGGGGTAACAGCAAATCAGCCCCAGCATTTT.

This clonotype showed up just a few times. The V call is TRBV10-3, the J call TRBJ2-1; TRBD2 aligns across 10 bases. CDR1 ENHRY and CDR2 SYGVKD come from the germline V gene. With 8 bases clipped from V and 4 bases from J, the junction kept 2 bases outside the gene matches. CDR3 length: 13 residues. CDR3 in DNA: TGTGCCATCTCTAGCGGGGGTTACAATGAGCAGTTCTTC. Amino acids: CAISSGGYNEQFF.

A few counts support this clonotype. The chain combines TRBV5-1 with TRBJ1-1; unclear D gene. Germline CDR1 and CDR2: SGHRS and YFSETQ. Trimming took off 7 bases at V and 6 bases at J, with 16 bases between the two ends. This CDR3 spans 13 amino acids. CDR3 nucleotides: TGCGCCAGCCACACGACCGGAGAGGCTGAAGCTTTCTTT. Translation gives CASHTTGEAEAFF.

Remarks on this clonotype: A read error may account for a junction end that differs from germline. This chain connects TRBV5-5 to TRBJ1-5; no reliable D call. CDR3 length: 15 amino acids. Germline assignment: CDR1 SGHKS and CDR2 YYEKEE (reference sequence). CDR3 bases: TGTGCCAGCAGCCCGGGCCCCCTAGACAATGAGCCCCAGCATTTT. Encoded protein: CASSPGPLDNEPQHF.

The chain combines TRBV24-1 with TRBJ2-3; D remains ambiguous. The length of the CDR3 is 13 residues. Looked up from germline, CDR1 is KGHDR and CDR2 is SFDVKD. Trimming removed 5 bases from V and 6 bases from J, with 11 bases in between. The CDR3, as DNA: TGTGCCACCAGTGGCGGCAACGTGGATACGCAGTATTTT. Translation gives CATSGGNVDTQYF.